The 28 T cell receptor beta chains presented below share a single source sample, sequenced in a study of cytomegalovirus exposure and HLA in healthy donors. The PCR was carried out with 60 Vbeta primers and 13 Jbeta primers. TCRdb's table, derived via immunoSEQ multiplex PCR, lists solely in-frame clones and lacks some. The sample carries roughly 150,000 clones, 80% recorded once. The sample taken for sequencing was PBMCs. These TCRs come from a woman aged 40 to 50 in good health and CMV-seronegative.

The chain combines TRBV4-3 with TRBJ2-3; weak D call: TRBD2 (5 bases). V was shortened by 4 bases and J by 3 bases, with 11 bases between the two germline ends. The CDR3 runs to 14 residues. Germline loops: CDR1 LGHNA, CDR2 YSLEER. The CDR3 nucleotides are TGCGCCAGCAGCCGGAGGCGTGGGACAGATACGCAGTATTTT. Its translation: CASSRRRGTDTQYF.

The chain has TRBV7-8 and TRBJ2-3; D is possibly TRBD2 (5 bases). The germline V and J ends were trimmed by 2 bases and 2 bases, with 8 bases remaining between them. Germline V gene data show CDR1 as SGHVS and CDR2 as FQNEAQ. The CDR3 totals 14 residues. The CDR3 DNA reads TGTGCCAGCAGCTTAACGGGGTTCACAGATACGCAGTATTTT. Amino acid sequence: CASSLTGFTDTQYF.

This clone was observed a handful of times. The chain links TRBV6-4 to TRBJ2-3; D gene uncertain. Trimming pared 6 bases from V and 3 bases from J, leaving 16 bases between. The germline V gene encodes CDR1 MRHNA and CDR2 SNTAGT. The CDR3 covers 15 residues. The CDR3 nucleotides are TGTGCCAGCAGCGCCGGTCCCACCCCGACAGATACGCAGTATTTT. It codes for CASSAGPTPTDTQYF.

The gene calls are TRBV7-9 and TRBJ2-3, with TRBD1 matching 9 bases. CDR1 and CDR2 from the germline V gene are SEHNR and FQNEAQ (reference sequence). The J segment lost 2 bases and the V segment lost 4 bases, leaving 13 bases of the junction unmatched. This CDR3 contains 18 residues. The CDR3 region is CASSSPPRTGDVTDTQYF. DNA of the CDR3: TGTGCCAGCAGCTCTCCCCCACGGACAGGGGACGTCACAGATACGCAGTATTTT. Full variable domain (rest looked up from reference TRBV7-9 and TRBJ2-3): DTGVSQNPRHKITKRGQNVTFRCDPISEHNRLYWYRQTLGQGPEFLTYFQNEAQLEKSRLLSDRFSAERPKGSFSTLEIQRTEQGDSAMYLCASSSPPRTGDVTDTQYFGPGTRLTVL.

The chain recombines TRBV6-1 with TRBJ2-7; D remains ambiguous. Germline lookup yields CDR1 MNHNS and CDR2 SASEGT. V lost 9 bases to trimming and J lost 12 bases, with 21 bases between them. CDR3 size: 12 residues. CDR3 residues: CASSHFHSLGYF. CDR3 DNA sequence: TGTGCCAGTTCACACTTCCACAGCCTGGGGTACTTC.

This clone was recorded a few times. The V call is TRBV29-1, the J call TRBJ2-2, with 13 bases identical to TRBD2. This CDR3 is 15 amino acids long. V dropped 6 bases and J dropped 2; count of bases not matched to a gene: 3. Germline loops: CDR1 SQVTM, CDR2 ANQGSEA. CDR3: CSVGTSGTNTGELFF. CDR3 nucleotides: TGCAGCGTGGGGACTAGCGGGACTAACACCGGGGAGCTGTTTTTT.

The chain links TRBV6-5 to TRBJ2-1, with 8 bases matching TRBD1. The ends lost 6 bases at V and 12 bases at J; junction bases unmatched: 4. Germline assignment: CDR1 MNHEY and CDR2 SVGAGI. CDR3 length equals 11 residues. The CDR3 DNA reads TGTGCCAGCAGGGTCGGACAGGGGCAGTTCTTC. This translates into CASRVGQGQFF.

This sequence joins TRBV9 and TRBJ2-5; the match to TRBD2 covers 9 bases. This CDR3 contains 16 residues. V gave up 4 bases and J gave up 5 bases; unmatched junction bases: 12. Germline CDR1 reads SGDLS; CDR2 reads YYNGEE. The CDR3 DNA reads TGTGCCAGCAGCAAAGAGAGCGGGGGGCTATGGGAGACCCAGTACTTC. It yields the protein CASSKESGGLWETQYF.

This chain uses TRBV11-2 with TRBJ2-7; the D is unclear. Germline V gene data show CDR1 as SGHAT and CDR2 as FQNNGV. The V end was cut by 5 bases, the J end by 1 base, with 12 bases between. The CDR3 totals 14 residues. The CDR3 sequence is CASSPVLDSYEQYF. The CDR3 nucleotides read TGTGCCAGCAGCCCGGTCTTAGATTCCTACGAGCAGTACTTC.

The chain carries TRBV11-2 and TRBJ2-5; a weak D match, TRBD2 (5 bases). This CDR3 has 14 amino acids. Germline V gene data show CDR1 as SGHAT and CDR2 as FQNNGV. V was clipped by 0 bases and J by 6 bases, with 11 bases between them. For the CDR3, the DNA is TGTGCCAGCAGCTTAGATGCGGGCAAGAAGACCCAGTACTTC. Translated, it gives CASSLDAGKKTQYF.

This chain uses TRBV7-3 with TRBJ1-2; the match to TRBD1 covers 11 bases. V trimming: 5 bases; J trimming: 5 bases; junction bases outside the gene matches: 7. The CDR3 spans 15 residues. Germline CDR1 is SGHTA and CDR2 is FQGTGA. The CDR3 reads CASSPGQGALYGYTF. CDR3 DNA sequence: TGTGCCAGCAGCCCCGGACAGGGGGCGTTGTATGGCTACACCTTC.

This sequence joins TRBV6-1 and TRBJ2-1, with 7 bases fitting TRBD2. V shed 6 bases, J shed 4 bases, and the junction held 0 bases outside the gene matches. The length of the CDR3 is 12 residues. The germline V gene encodes CDR1 MNHNS and CDR2 SASEGT. The CDR3 loop reads CASSGRYNEQFF. CDR3 nucleotide sequence: TGTGCCAGCAGCGGGAGGTACAATGAGCAGTTCTTC.

This chain links TRBV5-1 with TRBJ2-2; 7 nucleotides match TRBD1. CDR1 is SGHRS and CDR2 is YFSETQ in the germline V gene. This CDR3 is built from 14 residues. V shed 4 bases, J shed 6 bases, and the junction held 6 bases outside the gene matches. CDR3 residues: CASSPLQGSGELFF. In DNA form, the CDR3 reads TGCGCCAGCAGCCCGCTACAGGGGTCCGGGGAGCTGTTTTTT.

The V call is TRBV11-3, the J call TRBJ1-1, with D possibly being TRBD1 (5 bases). Trimming took 6 bases from V and 3 from J, leaving 11 bases between them. Germline CDR1 is SGHNT and CDR2 is YENEEA. The CDR3 runs to 13 residues. CDR3 in DNA: TGTGCCAGCAGGACCCTAGGGGACACTGAAGCTTTCTTT. Protein sequence: CASRTLGDTEAFF.

This clone was seen more than once but under ten times. The chain carries TRBV7-2 and TRBJ2-3; 10 bases match TRBD2. Germline CDR1 reads SGHTA; CDR2 reads FQGNSA. The CDR3 is 16 residues long. Trimming at V came to 3 bases and at J to 2 bases, leaving 5 bases not matched to a gene. The CDR3 here is CASSFLSGGLTDTQYF. In DNA form, the CDR3 reads TGTGCCAGCAGCTTTCTTAGCGGGGGGCTCACAGATACGCAGTATTTT.

V gene TRBV2 combines with J gene TRBJ2-1; tentative D call: TRBD1 (5 bases). The V and J ends lost 1 base and 6 bases respectively, with 16 bases between them. There are 16 residues in the CDR3. The germline gives CDR1 SNHLY, CDR2 FYNNEI. The CDR3: CASSEDRQLRGNEQFF. The CDR3 nucleotides read TGTGCCAGCAGTGAAGACCGACAGCTTAGGGGCAATGAGCAGTTCTTC.

Concerning this clone itself: The same CDR3 also results from other DNA sequences found in this sample. The rearrangement uses TRBV7-2 and TRBJ2-3, with D perhaps matching TRBD2 (5 bases). The V end lost 1 base, the J end lost 4 bases, and 6 bases lay between the germline ends. The CDR3 spans 13 residues. Per the germline V gene, CDR1 is SGHTA and CDR2 is FQGNSA. CDR3 sequence (DNA): TGTGCCAGCAGCTTAGAGGGAGCAGATACGCAGTATTTT. Its translation: CASSLEGADTQYF.

This clone was picked up a small number of times. This chain joins TRBV7-2 and TRBJ2-6; 7 bases line up with TRBD1. V gave up 1 base and J gave up 2 bases; unmatched junction bases: 11. The germline gives CDR1 SGHTA, CDR2 FQGNSA. CDR3 length: 19 amino acids. CDR3 sequence: CASSLVPGDSKPGANVLTF. In DNA form, the CDR3 reads TGTGCCAGCAGCTTAGTTCCAGGGGACAGTAAGCCTGGGGCCAACGTCCTGACTTTC. The full variable domain, in which reference TRBV7-2 and TRBJ2-6 provide the parts outside the CDR3, is GAGVSQSPSNKVTEKGKDVELRCDPISGHTALYWYRQSLGQGLEFLIYFQGNSAPDKSGLPSDRFSAERTGGSVSTLTIQRTQQEDSAVYLCASSLVPGDSKPGANVLTFGAGSRLTVL.

There are a few counts of this clone. Written as DNA, the CDR3 is TGTGCCAGCAGCGTAGAGGGAGTTACTGAAGCTTTCTTT. Amino acids: CASSVEGVTEAFF. V usage is TRBV9 and J usage is TRBJ1-1; D ambiguous. V was pared by 0 bases and J by 5 bases, with 8 bases between. The CDR3 sequence is 13 residues long. Germline CDR1 SGDLS, CDR2 YYNGEE.

The chain recombines TRBV11-2 with TRBJ1-3, with D hard to call. The CDR3 is 15 residues long. Germline CDR1 SGHAT, CDR2 FQNNGV. V lost 1 base, J lost 4 bases, and 11 bases lay in between. The DNA for the CDR3 is TGTGCCAGCAGCTTAGGTTGGGCTACGGGAAACACCATATATTTT. Protein sequence: CASSLGWATGNTIYF.

This chain links TRBV15 with TRBJ2-3; D unclear. Per the germline V gene, CDR1 is LNHNV and CDR2 is YYDKDF (reference sequence). This CDR3 comprises 17 residues. V was pared by 9 bases and J by 5 bases, with 27 bases between. This CDR3 is CATSINFGQPSGDTQYF. As DNA, the CDR3 is TGTGCCACGTCTATCAACTTTGGGCAGCCCTCCGGAGATACGCAGTATTTT. The full variable domain, its missing parts supplied by reference TRBV15 and TRBJ2-3, is DAMVIQNPRYQVTQFGKPVTLSCSQTLNHNVMYWYQQKSSQAPKLLFHYYDKDFNNEADTPDNFQSRRPNTSFCFLDIRSPGLGDTAMYLCATSINFGQPSGDTQYFGPGTRLTVL.

The chain has TRBV6-5 and TRBJ2-7, with D possibly TRBD2 on 6 matching bases. V gave up 2 bases and J gave up 2 bases, with 13 bases separating them. CDR1 and CDR2 from the germline V gene are MNHEY and SVGAGI. This CDR3 has 15 residues. CDR3 bases: TGTGCCAGCAGTTACCGGACGGGAGCCACCTACGAGCAGTACTTC. It translates to CASSYRTGATYEQYF.

The genes are TRBV6-1 and TRBJ2-7, with D tentatively TRBD1 (6 bases). In germline, CDR1 is MNHNS, CDR2 SASEGT. The V end lost 10 bases, the J end lost 3 bases, and 16 bases lay between the germline ends. The CDR3 extends over 13 amino acids. The CDR3 DNA is TGTGCCACCCGAGACAGGTTAAGCTACGAGCAGTACTTC. As protein: CATRDRLSYEQYF.

This chain connects TRBV18 to TRBJ1-2; D is undetermined. Germline assignment: CDR1 KGHSH and CDR2 LQKENI. Trimming removed 5 bases at V and 2 bases at J, with 12 bases between. There are 14 residues in the CDR3. CDR3 sequence: CASSAWMENYGYTF. The CDR3 region has the DNA TGTGCCAGCTCAGCCTGGATGGAGAACTATGGCTACACCTTC.

The chain carries TRBV27 and TRBJ2-5, with 8 bases matching TRBD1. The CDR3 is 16 residues long. The V segment lost 4 bases and the J segment 4 bases; nucleotides outside the gene matches: 11. CDR1 MNHEY and CDR2 SMNVEV come from the germline V gene (reference sequence). The CDR3 DNA follows: TGTGCCAGCAGTTCCCTAACAGGGGGAGGCGGAGAGACCCAGTACTTC. Its protein is CASSSLTGGGGETQYF.

The chain links TRBV14 to TRBJ1-1; D unresolved. CDR1 and CDR2 from the germline V gene are SGHDN and FVKESK. V dropped 1 base and J dropped 5 bases, with 14 bases sitting between them. CDR3 length: 15 amino acids. DNA for the CDR3: TGTGCCAGCAGCCAAGTGAGAGTTCGGGTTACTGAAGCTTTCTTT. Encoded protein: CASSQVRVRVTEAFF.

This clone was recorded a few times. V and J are TRBV6-1 and TRBJ1-5; D gene unclear. With 2 bases removed from V and 6 bases from J, the gap between germline ends came to 14 bases. The germline CDR1 and CDR2 sequences are MNHNS and SASEGT. This CDR3 is 15 amino acids long. The CDR3 region has the DNA TGTGCCAGCAGTGAATTTGCGGCGGGGTCTCAGCCCCAGCATTTT. It is translated as CASSEFAAGSQPQHF.

The chain couples TRBV7-3 to TRBJ1-2, with D perhaps matching TRBD1 (5 bases). The CDR3 spans 14 residues. Germline loops: CDR1 SGHTA, CDR2 FQGTGA. Trimming cost V 3 bases and J 8 bases, with 16 bases left between them. This CDR3 reads CASSFAGGSEGYTF. CDR3 coding DNA: TGTGCCAGCAGCTTCGCTGGGGGGTCGGAAGGCTACACCTTC.